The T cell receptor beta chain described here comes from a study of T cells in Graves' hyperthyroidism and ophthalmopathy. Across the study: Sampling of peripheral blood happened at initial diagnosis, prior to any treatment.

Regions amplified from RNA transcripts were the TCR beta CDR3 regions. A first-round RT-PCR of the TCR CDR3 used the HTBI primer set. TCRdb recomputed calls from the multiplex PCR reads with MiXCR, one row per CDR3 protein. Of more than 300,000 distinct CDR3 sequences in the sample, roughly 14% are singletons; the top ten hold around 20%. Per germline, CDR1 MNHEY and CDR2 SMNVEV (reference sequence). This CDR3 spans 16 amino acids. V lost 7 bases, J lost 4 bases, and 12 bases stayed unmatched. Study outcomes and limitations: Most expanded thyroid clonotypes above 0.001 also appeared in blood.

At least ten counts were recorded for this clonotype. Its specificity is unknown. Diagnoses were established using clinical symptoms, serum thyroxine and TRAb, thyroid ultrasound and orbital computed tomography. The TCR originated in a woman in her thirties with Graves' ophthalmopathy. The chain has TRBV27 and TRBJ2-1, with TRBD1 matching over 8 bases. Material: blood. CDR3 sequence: CASTANQGAPYNEQFF. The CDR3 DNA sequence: TGTGCCAGCACAGCCAATCAGGGGGCCCCTTACAATGAGCAGTTCTTC.